Below are 18 T cell receptor beta chains sequenced from a single sample in a study of chemoradiotherapy in HPV16-positive cancers. The repertoire was sequenced with immunoSEQ multiplex PCR; TCRdb's copy has only in-frame clones and lacks some. This table has 30,000 to 40,000 clones, roughly 90% appearing once. The sample here was blood, taken from a patient who underwent chemoradiotherapy. The receptors derive from a human donor with HPV-associated anogenital cancer.

The CDR3 DNA follows: TGTGCCAGCAGCCGCGGAGGAGGTCCAGGGACGTCTGGCTACACCTTC. Its translation is CASSRGGGPGTSGYTF. V and J are TRBV14 and TRBJ1-2; tentatively, D is TRBD1 (5 bases). The CDR3 totals 16 residues. V was pared by 4 bases and J by 7 bases, with 22 bases between. Germline loops: CDR1 SGHDN, CDR2 FVKESK.

The chain couples TRBV29-1 to TRBJ2-6; TRBD1 matches at 8 bases. V lost 6 bases, J lost 0 bases, and 10 bases stayed unmatched. Germline CDR1 is SQVTM and CDR2 is ANQGSEA. This CDR3 is built from 17 residues. The CDR3 loop is CSVPTQTGASGANVLTF. For the CDR3, the DNA is TGCAGCGTCCCAACACAGACAGGGGCCTCTGGGGCCAACGTCCTGACTTTC.

V and J are TRBV30 and TRBJ1-1, with a possible D match to TRBD1 (5 bases). V was cut by 3 bases and J by 4 bases, with 12 bases left in between. This CDR3 is built from 13 residues. CDR1 is GTSNPN and CDR2 is SVGIG in the germline V gene (reference sequence). The CDR3 DNA is TGTGCCTGGAGCGGACACGGGGTCACTGAAGCTTTCTTT. Protein sequence: CAWSGHGVTEAFF.

The chain combines TRBV7-8 with TRBJ1-1; D is perhaps TRBD1 (5 bases). The CDR3 sequence is 15 residues long. V shed 0 bases and J shed 8 bases, with 16 bases lying between them. The V gene's germline CDR1 is SGHVS and CDR2 FQNEAQ. CDR3 in amino acids: CASSLALPGRSEAFF. As DNA, the CDR3 is TGTGCCAGCAGCTTAGCGCTTCCAGGGCGGAGCGAAGCTTTCTTT. Together with reference TRBV7-8 and TRBJ1-1, the CDR3 gives the full variable domain: GAGVSQSPRYKVAKRGQDVALRCDPISGHVSLFWYQQALGQGPEFLTYFQNEAQLDKSGLPSDRFFAERPEGSVSTLKIQRTQQEDSAVYLCASSLALPGRSEAFFGQGTRLTVV.

The CDR3 spells CASSSQTGKNYGYTF. As DNA, the CDR3 is TGTGCCAGCAGTTCACAGACAGGGAAGAACTATGGCTACACCTTC. The genes are TRBV27 and TRBJ1-2; 7 positions match TRBD1. Germline values: CDR1 MNHEY, CDR2 SMNVEV (reference sequence). This CDR3 is 15 amino acids long. V was clipped by 4 bases and J by 2 bases; unmatched bases: 7.

This rearrangement joins TRBV19 to TRBJ2-4, with 7 bases lining up with TRBD2. Germline CDR1 reads LNHDA; CDR2 reads SQIVND (reference sequence). The CDR3 extends over 17 amino acids. With V trimmed by 7 bases and J by 3 bases, 15 bases remained unmatched. CDR3 region: CASTFPGEGRGKNIQYF. CDR3 coding DNA: TGTGCCAGTACATTCCCCGGGGAGGGGCGAGGCAAAAACATTCAGTACTTC. The variable domain in full, completed from reference TRBV19 and TRBJ2-4, reads DGGITQSPKYLFRKEGQNVTLSCEQNLNHDAMYWYRQDPGQGLRLIYYSQIVNDFQKGDIAEGYSVSREKKESFPLTVTSAQKNPTAFYLCASTFPGEGRGKNIQYFGAGTRLSVL.

The chain has TRBV5-4 and TRBJ2-3; TRBD2 agrees at 7 bases. The CDR3 runs to 15 residues. V lost 2 bases, J lost 4 bases, and 7 bases stayed unmatched. Germline CDR1 and CDR2: SGHNT and YYREEE (reference sequence). CDR3 coding DNA: TGTGCCAGCAGCTTTTCCAGCGGGGCCGCAGATACGCAGTATTTT. This codes for CASSFSSGAADTQYF.

The chain employs TRBV7-9 and TRBJ2-7, with TRBD2 identical over 12 bases. From germline, CDR1 is SEHNR and CDR2 FQNEAQ (reference sequence). Losses at the gene ends were 4 bases for V and 4 bases for J; bases not matched to a gene: 5. This CDR3 spans 15 amino acids. CDR3 in DNA: TGTGCCAGCAGCTCACTAGCGGGGGGCGGGTACGAGCAGTACTTC. Its translation is CASSSLAGGGYEQYF.

The chain joins TRBV18 to TRBJ2-5; TRBD1 agrees at 8 bases. V shed 0 bases, J shed 2 bases, and the junction held 2 bases outside the gene matches. The CDR3 spans 15 residues. Germline V lookup: CDR1 KGHSH, CDR2 LQKENI. CDR3 DNA sequence: TGTGCCAGCTCACCACCCGGGACAGGTCAAGAGACCCAGTACTTC. It specifies CASSPPGTGQETQYF.

V is TRBV13 and J is TRBJ1-3; maybe TRBD1 (6 bases). Germline CDR1 reads PRHDT; CDR2 reads FYEKMQ (reference sequence). The CDR3 consists of 15 residues. The ends were cut back, 3 bases at V and 0 bases at J, with 9 bases in the middle. CDR3 coding DNA: TGTGCCAGCAGCTTGAACAGGGCCTCTGGAAACACCATATATTTT. Encoded protein: CASSLNRASGNTIYF.

The chain couples TRBV6-4 to TRBJ1-2, with D perhaps TRBD1 (5 bases). Germline CDR1 is MRHNA and CDR2 is SNTAGT. Trimming left V 6 bases short and J 2 bases short, with 10 bases between. The CDR3 has 13 amino acids. The CDR3 region has the DNA TGTGCCAGCAGCCGAACAGGAAACTATGGCTACACCTTC. Encoded protein: CASSRTGNYGYTF.

J is TRBJ1-2 and V is TRBV30; D unresolved. V was trimmed by 0 bases and J by 0 bases, leaving 8 bases between them. CDR3 size: 14 residues. Germline-derived CDR1 and CDR2 are GTSNPN and SVGIG (reference sequence). This CDR3 is CAWSVIAANYGYTF. The CDR3 DNA reads as TGTGCCTGGAGTGTAATAGCAGCTAACTATGGCTACACCTTC.

The V call is TRBV18, the J call TRBJ1-6; D is unresolved. This CDR3 has 14 amino acids. V lost 3 bases and J lost 5, with 8 bases in between. In germline, CDR1 is KGHSH, CDR2 LQKENI. The CDR3: CASSPGQHNSPLHF. The CDR3 DNA reads as TGTGCCAGCTCACCGGGCCAACATAATTCACCCCTCCACTTT.

The chain uses TRBV5-5 and TRBJ2-7, with 8 bases matching TRBD1. The CDR3 is 14 amino acids. V shed 3 bases and J 5 bases; nucleotides not matched to a gene: 7. Germline assignment: CDR1 SGHKS and CDR2 YYEKEE (reference sequence). Here the CDR3 DNA reads TGTGCCAGCAGCTCGGACAGGGACATCAACGAGCAGTACTTC. Translating gives CASSSDRDINEQYF.

The rearrangement links TRBV19 to TRBJ2-7; D is unresolved. V shed 6 bases and J shed 7 bases, with 22 bases lying between them. The CDR3 covers 15 residues. From germline, CDR1 is LNHDA and CDR2 SQIVND (reference sequence). CDR3 in amino acids: CASSSLFPALGEQYF. In DNA form, the CDR3 reads TGTGCCAGTAGCTCTCTCTTCCCGGCTTTAGGGGAGCAGTACTTC.

The chain carries TRBV4-1 and TRBJ1-5; D might be TRBD1 (6 bases). V lost 0 bases, J lost 7 bases, and 13 bases lay in between. CDR3 length: 15 residues. CDR1 is MGHRA, CDR2 YSYEKL, per germline. CDR3 DNA: TGCGCCAGCAGCCAAGATGCAGGGCAGGGGCAGCCCCAGCATTTT. Protein sequence: CASSQDAGQGQPQHF.

This clone was observed a handful of times. The CDR3 DNA reads as TGTGCCAGCAGCCTCCGGGACAGGGGCAATCAGCCCCAGCATTTT. It encodes CASSLRDRGNQPQHF. The chain has TRBV7-8 and TRBJ1-5, with 9 bases fitting TRBD1. V lost 5 bases and J lost 2; bases outside the gene matches: 4. Germline V gene data show CDR1 as SGHVS and CDR2 as FQNEAQ. This CDR3 region has 15 residues.

This clone has only one observation. The genes are TRBV11-2 and TRBJ2-3; TRBD2 might be the D (6 bases). Trimming removed 5 bases from V and 3 bases from J, with 15 bases in between. The CDR3 runs to 15 residues. Germline CDR1 is SGHAT and CDR2 is FQNNGV. The CDR3 here is CASSSPAGFTDTQYF. The CDR3 DNA is TGTGCCAGCAGCAGCCCGGCGGGATTTACAGATACGCAGTATTTT.